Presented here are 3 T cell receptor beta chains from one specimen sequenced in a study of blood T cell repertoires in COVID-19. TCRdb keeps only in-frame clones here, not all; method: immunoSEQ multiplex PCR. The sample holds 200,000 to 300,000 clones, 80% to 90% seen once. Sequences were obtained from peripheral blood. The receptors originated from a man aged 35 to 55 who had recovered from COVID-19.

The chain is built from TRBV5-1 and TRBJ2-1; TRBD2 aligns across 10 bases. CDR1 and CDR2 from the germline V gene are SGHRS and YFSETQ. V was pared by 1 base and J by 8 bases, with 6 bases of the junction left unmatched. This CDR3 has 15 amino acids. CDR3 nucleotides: TGCGCCAGCAGCTTGAGTAGCGGGAGGAACCATGAGCAGTTCTTC. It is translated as CASSLSSGRNHEQFF.

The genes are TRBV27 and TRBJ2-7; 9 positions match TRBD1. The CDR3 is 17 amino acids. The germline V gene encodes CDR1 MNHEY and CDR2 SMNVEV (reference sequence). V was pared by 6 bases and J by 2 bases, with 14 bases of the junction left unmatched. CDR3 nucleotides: TGTGCCAGCAGCTCATTCCTCCTACAGGGGGCAACCTACGAGCAGTACTTC. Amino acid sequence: CASSSFLLQGATYEQYF.

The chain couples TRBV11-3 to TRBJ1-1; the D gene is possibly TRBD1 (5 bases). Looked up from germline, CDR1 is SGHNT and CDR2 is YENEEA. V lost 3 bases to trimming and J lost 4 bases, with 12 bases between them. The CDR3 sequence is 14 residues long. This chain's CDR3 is CASSFLSRGTEAFF. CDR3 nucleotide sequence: TGTGCCAGCAGCTTTCTGAGTAGGGGCACTGAAGCTTTCTTT.